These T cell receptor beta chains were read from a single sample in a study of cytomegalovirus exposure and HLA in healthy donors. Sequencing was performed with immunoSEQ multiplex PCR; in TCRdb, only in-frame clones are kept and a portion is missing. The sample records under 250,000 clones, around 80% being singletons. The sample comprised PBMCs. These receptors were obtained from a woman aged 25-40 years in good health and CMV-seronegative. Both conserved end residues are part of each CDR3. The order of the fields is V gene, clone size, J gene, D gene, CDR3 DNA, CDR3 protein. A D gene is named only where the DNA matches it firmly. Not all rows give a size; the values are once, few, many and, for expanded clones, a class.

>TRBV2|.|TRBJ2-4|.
TGTGCCAGCATAAAGCTAGCCAAAAACATTCAGTACTTC
CASIKLAKNIQYF
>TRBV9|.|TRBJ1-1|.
TGTGCCAGCAGCCCTGCGGGCACTGAAGCTTTCTTT
CASSPAGTEAFF
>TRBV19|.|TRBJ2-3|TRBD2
TGTGCCAGTTCCTCGGGACTAGCGTCCACAGATACGCAGTATTTT
CASSSGLASTDTQYF
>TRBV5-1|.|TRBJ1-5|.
TGCGCCAGCAGCTTGGGAGTGGGAGCCTATAGCAATCAGCCCCAGCATTTT
CASSLGVGAYSNQPQHF
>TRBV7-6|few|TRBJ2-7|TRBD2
TGTGCCAGCAGCCCACGTCCCGGGACTAGCCGCGAGCAGTACTTC
CASSPRPGTSREQYF
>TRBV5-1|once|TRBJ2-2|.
TGCGCCAGCAGCTTTACAGGAACGAACACCGGGGAGCTGTTTTTT
CASSFTGTNTGELFF
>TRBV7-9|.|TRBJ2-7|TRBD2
TGTGCCAGCAGCCCTCGACTAGCCGAGCAGTACTTC
CASSPRLAEQYF
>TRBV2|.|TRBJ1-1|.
TGTGCCAGCGCGGAGGGCCAGGTGGGAACTGAAGCTTTCTTT
CASAEGQVGTEAFF
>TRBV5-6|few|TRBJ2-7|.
TGTGCCAGCAGCCTAGGCAGGGACTACGAGCAGTACTTC
CASSLGRDYEQYF
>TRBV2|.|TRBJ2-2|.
TGTGCCAGCAGTGAGCCGGGAGATCGGGAGCTGTTTTTT
CASSEPGDRELFF
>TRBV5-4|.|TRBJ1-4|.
TGTGCCAGCAGCTTGAGCCGGGTCGGGGAAAAACTGTTTTTT
CASSLSRVGEKLFF
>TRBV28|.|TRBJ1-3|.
TGTGCCAGCAGTTCACAGAACAGGGTTTTCGCTGGAAACACCATATATTTT
CASSSQNRVFAGNTIYF
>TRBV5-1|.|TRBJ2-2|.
TGCGCCAGCAGCTCCGATCAGACAGCCGCGAACACCGGGGAGCTGTTTTTT
CASSSDQTAANTGELFF
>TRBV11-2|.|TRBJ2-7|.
TGTGCCAGCAGCGATTGGTCACAGGGATCCTACGAGCAGTACTTC
CASSDWSQGSYEQYF
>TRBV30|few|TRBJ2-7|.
TGTGCCTGGAGACAATCCTCCTACGAGCAGTACTTC
CAWRQSSYEQYF
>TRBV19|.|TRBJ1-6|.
TGTGCCAGTAGTATTAGCCGCAATTCACCCCTCCACTTT
CASSISRNSPLHF
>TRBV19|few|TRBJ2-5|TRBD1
TGTGCCAGTAGTATTTCAGGGGGCCAAGAGACCCAGTACTTC
CASSISGGQETQYF
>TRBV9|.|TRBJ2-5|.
TGTGCCAGCACGGAGGGGGCCGAGGAGACCCAGTACTTC
CASTEGAEETQYF
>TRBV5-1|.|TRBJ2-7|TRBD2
TGCGCCAGCAGCCCTGGGGGGACTAGCGGGGGCTACGAGCAGTACTTC
CASSPGGTSGGYEQYF
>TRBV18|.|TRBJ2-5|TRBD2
TGTGCCAGCTCACCAGCGGGGGGGGCCAAGAAGACCCAGTACTTC
CASSPAGGAKKTQYF
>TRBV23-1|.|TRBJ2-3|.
TGCGCCAGCAGTCAATCCGAGACTAGAAGCACAGATACGCAGTATTTT
CASSQSETRSTDTQYF
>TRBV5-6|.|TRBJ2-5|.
TGTGCCAGCAGCCCAGAGACCGGGGTGACCCAGTACTTC
CASSPETGVTQYF
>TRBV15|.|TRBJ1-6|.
TGTGCCACCAGGGGGGGGCCCTTGGACAGCGGAAATTCACCCCTCCACTTT
CATRGGPLDSGNSPLHF
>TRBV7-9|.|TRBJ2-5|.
TGTGCCAGCAGCTACCATACAGGAAGCGAGACCCAGTACTTC
CASSYHTGSETQYF
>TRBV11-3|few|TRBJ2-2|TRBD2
TGTGCCAGCAGCTTAGGAACTAGCGGGGACCTAACCGGGGAGCTGTTTTTT
CASSLGTSGDLTGELFF
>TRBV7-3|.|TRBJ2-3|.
TGTGCCAGCAGCTTAGACCTACAGGGCGCAGATACGCAGTATTTT
CASSLDLQGADTQYF
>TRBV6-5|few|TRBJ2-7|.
TGTGCCACCTCCCGGGGCGAGCAGTACTTC
CATSRGEQYF
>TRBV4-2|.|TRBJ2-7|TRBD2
TGTGCCAGCAGCCAAGAGAGCGGGGGGTTCTTCGAGCAGTACTTC
CASSQESGGFFEQYF
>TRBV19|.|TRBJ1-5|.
TGTGCCAGTAAACCCAACAGGGGCAATCAGCCCCAGCATTTT
CASKPNRGNQPQHF
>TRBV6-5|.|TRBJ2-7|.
TGTGCCAGCAGCCCTAGGCCGACAGGCCACGGGCAGTACTTC
CASSPRPTGHGQYF
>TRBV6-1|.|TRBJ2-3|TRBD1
TGTGCCAGCAGTGAGGGTGGACAGGGGCGGGATACGCAGTATTTT
CASSEGGQGRDTQYF
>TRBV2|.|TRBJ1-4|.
TGTGCCAGCAGTGAACGTTGGAGGGGAAAACTGTTTTTT
CASSERWRGKLFF
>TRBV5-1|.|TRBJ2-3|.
TGCGCCAGCAGCTTCCTTAGCGGACGCACAGATACGCAGTATTTT
CASSFLSGRTDTQYF
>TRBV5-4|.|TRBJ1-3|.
TGTGCCAGCAGCTTGGAATCTGTCTCTGGAAACACCATATATTTT
CASSLESVSGNTIYF
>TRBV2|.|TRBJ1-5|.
TGTGCCAGCAGTGAACAGTTCTATCAGCCCCAGCATTTT
CASSEQFYQPQHF
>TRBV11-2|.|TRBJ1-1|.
TGTGCCAGCAGCTTATCAGTGGGAGGCGAGGCTTTCTTT
CASSLSVGGEAFF
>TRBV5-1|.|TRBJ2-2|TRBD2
TGCGCCAGCAGCAAGGGACTAGCGGGGAACACCGGGGAGCTGTTTTTT
CASSKGLAGNTGELFF
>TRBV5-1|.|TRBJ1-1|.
TGCGCCAGCAGCTTGAAGGGGCAGGGTGGGGCTGAAGCTTTCTTT
CASSLKGQGGAEAFF